This entry features one T cell receptor (beta chain) sequence. Its specificity is unknown. Sequenced by immunoSEQ multiplex PCR; TCRdb stores in-frame clones only, minus some. The sample includes more than 50,000 clones, around 90% of them seen just once. The time point is: neoterminal ileum biopsy at postoperative endoscopy, about 6 months after surgery. Germline V gene sequence: CDR1 SGHTA, CDR2 FQGNSA. The CDR3 extends over 14 amino acids. Deletions cut 1 base from V and 1 base from J, with 8 bases between. These data belong to a study of T cell repertoires in ileal Crohn's disease. Study-wide background: Operated complications were stricturing disease (roughly 61%) and penetrating disease (39%). Whole-study results and caveats: High-frequency clones were more common in sorted CD8 than CD4 cells. Compared with non-smokers, active smokers at surgery showed more clonal expansions.

The sequence came from an adult with Crohn's disease. V is TRBV7-2 and J is TRBJ2-7; D may be TRBD1 (5 bases). The source material was ileal tissue. The CDR3 nucleotides read TGTGCCAGCAGCTTAGGGGGCCAATCCTACGAGCAGTACTTC. Translated, it gives CASSLGGQSYEQYF.